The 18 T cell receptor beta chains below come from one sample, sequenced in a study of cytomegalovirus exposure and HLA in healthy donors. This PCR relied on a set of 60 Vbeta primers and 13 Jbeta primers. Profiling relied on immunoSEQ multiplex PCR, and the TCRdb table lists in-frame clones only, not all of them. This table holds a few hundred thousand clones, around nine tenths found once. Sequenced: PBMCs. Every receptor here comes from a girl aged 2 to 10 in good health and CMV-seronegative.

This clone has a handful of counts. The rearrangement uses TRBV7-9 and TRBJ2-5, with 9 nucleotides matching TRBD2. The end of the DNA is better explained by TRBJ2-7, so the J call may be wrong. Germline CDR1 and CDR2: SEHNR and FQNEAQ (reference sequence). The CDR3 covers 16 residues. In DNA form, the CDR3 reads TGTGCCAGCAGCTTAGCTAGCGGGAGTCGTGGCTACGAGCAGTACTTC. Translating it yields CASSLASGSRGYEQYF.

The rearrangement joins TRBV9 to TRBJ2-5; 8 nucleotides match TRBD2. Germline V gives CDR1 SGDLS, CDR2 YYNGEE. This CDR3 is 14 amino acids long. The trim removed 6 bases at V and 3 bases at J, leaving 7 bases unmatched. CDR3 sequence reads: CASNRGLVEETQYF. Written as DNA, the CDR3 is TGTGCCAGCAACCGGGGACTAGTCGAAGAGACCCAGTACTTC.

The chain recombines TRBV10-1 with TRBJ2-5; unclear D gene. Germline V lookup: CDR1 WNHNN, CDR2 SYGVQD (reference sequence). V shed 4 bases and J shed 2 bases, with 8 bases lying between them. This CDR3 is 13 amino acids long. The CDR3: CASSALVQETQYF. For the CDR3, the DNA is TGCGCCAGCAGTGCCCTAGTTCAAGAGACCCAGTACTTC.

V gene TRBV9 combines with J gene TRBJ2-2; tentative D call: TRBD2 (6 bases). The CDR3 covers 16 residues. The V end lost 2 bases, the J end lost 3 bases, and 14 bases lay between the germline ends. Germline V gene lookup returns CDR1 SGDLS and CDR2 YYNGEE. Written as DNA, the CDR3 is TGTGCCAGCAGCGTTGAAACGGGAGTTTACACCGGGGAGCTGTTTTTT. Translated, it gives CASSVETGVYTGELFF.

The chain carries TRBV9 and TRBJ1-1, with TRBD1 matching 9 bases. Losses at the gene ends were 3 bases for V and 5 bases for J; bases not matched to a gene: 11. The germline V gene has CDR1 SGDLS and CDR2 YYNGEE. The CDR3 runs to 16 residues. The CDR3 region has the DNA TGTGCCAGCAGCGCCGCCTTGGACAGGGGTTTTACTGAAGCTTTCTTT. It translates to CASSAALDRGFTEAFF.

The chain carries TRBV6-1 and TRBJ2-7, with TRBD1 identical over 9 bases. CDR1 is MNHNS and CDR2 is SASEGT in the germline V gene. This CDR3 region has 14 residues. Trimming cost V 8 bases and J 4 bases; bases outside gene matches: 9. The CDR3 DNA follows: TGTGCCAGCGGCCTGTTGGGACAGGGTTACGAGCAGTACTTC. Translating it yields CASGLLGQGYEQYF.

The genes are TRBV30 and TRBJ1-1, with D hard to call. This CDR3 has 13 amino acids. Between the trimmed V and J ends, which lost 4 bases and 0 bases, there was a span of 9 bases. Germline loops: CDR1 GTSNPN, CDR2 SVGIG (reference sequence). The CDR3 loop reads CAWNAQLNTEAFF. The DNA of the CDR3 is TGTGCCTGGAATGCACAGCTGAACACTGAAGCTTTCTTT.

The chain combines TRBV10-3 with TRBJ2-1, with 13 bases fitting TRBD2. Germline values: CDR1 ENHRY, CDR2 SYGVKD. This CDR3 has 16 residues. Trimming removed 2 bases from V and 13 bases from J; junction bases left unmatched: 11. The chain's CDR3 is CAISETSGRGGRVQFF. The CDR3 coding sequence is TGTGCCATCAGTGAGACTAGCGGGAGGGGAGGTCGAGTTCAGTTCTTC.

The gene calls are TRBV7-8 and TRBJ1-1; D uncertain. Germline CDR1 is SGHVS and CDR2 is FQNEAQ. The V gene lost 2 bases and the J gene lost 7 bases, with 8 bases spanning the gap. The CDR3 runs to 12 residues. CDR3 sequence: CASSLTGVEAFF. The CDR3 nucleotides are TGTGCCAGCAGCTTAACCGGAGTTGAAGCTTTCTTT.

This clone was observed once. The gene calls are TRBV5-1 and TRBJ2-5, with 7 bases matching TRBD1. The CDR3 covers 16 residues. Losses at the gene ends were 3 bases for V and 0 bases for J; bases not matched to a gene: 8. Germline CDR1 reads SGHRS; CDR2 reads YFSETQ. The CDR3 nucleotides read TGCGCCAGCAGCTCCGTTGGGACAGCTCACCAAGAGACCCAGTACTTC. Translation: CASSSVGTAHQETQYF.

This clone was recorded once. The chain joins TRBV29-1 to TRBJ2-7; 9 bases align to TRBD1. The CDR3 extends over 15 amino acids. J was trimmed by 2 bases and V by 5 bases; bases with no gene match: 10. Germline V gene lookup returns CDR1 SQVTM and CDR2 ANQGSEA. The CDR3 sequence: CSVNPGTGNPYEQYF. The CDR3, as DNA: TGCAGCGTTAACCCCGGGACAGGGAACCCCTACGAGCAGTACTTC.

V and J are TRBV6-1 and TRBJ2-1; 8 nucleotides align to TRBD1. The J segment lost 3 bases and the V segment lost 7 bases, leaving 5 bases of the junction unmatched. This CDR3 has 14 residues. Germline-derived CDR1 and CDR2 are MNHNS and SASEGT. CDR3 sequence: CASIGQGGYNEQFF. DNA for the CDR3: TGTGCCAGCATAGGACAGGGAGGCTACAATGAGCAGTTCTTC.

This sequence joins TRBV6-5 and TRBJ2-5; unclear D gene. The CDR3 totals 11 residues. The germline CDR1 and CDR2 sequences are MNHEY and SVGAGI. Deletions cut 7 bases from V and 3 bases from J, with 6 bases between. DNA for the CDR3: TGTGCCAGCACCTCCGAAGAGACCCAGTACTTC. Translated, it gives CASTSEETQYF.

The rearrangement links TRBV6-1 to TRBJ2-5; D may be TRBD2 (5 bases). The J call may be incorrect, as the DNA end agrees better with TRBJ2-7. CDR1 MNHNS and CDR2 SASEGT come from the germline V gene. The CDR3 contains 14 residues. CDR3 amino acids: CASSPLERPYEQYF. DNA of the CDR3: TGTGCCAGCAGTCCCCTGGAGCGGCCCTACGAGCAGTACTTC.

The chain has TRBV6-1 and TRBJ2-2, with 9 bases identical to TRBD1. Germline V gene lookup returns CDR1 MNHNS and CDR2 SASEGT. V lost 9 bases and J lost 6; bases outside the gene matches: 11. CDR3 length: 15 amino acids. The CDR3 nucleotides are TGTGCCAGTGAACAGGGGGCGAAATGGGCCGGGGAGCTGTTTTTT. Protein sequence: CASEQGAKWAGELFF.

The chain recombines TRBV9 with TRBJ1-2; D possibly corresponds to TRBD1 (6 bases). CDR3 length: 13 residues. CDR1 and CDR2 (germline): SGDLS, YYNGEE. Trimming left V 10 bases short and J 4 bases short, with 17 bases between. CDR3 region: CASSGTISYGYTF. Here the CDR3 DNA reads TGTGCCTCCTCCGGGACAATAAGCTATGGCTACACCTTC. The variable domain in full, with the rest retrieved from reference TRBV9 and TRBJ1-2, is DSGVTQTPKHLITATGQRVTLRCSPRSGDLSVYWYQQSLDQGLQFLIQYYNGEERAKGNILERFSAQQFPDLHSELNLSSLELGDSALYFCASSGTISYGYTFGSGTRLTVV.

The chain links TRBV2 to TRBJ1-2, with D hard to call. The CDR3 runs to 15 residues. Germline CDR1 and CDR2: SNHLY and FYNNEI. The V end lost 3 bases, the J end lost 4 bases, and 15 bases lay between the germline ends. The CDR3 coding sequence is TGTGCCAGCAGTGATGGGAGGCAGTTAGTCTATGGCTACACCTTC. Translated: CASSDGRQLVYGYTF.

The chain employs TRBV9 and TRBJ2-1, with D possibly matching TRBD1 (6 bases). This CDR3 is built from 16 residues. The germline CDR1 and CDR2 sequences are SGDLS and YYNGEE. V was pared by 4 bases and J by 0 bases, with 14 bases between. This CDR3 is CASSRRTDGSYNEQFF. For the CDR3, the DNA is TGTGCCAGCAGCCGTAGGACAGACGGCTCCTACAATGAGCAGTTCTTC. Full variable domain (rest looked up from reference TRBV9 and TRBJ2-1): DSGVTQTPKHLITATGQRVTLRCSPRSGDLSVYWYQQSLDQGLQFLIQYYNGEERAKGNILERFSAQQFPDLHSELNLSSLELGDSALYFCASSRRTDGSYNEQFFGPGTRLTVL.